This TCR beta chain was identified during a study of T cells expressing NK-cell markers. TCRdb re-analyzed the 5' RACE reads; it lists each CDR3 protein once, without DNA. The sample totals over 350,000 distinct CDR3 sequences. Study findings and constraints: Of CD8+ T cells, roughly 1.0-8% belonged to dominant NKG2C+ clonotypes in 5 or 6 donors.

CDR3 size: 13 residues. Regarding this clonotype: As yet, its antigen is unknown.

Specimen: blood T cells: a sorted CD56 or NKG2C T cell subset, CD4+ or CD8+ T cells, or bulk PBMC T cells (not recorded which). The V gene is TRBV12-3 or TRBV12-4, the J gene TRBJ1-1. The sequence derives from a woman aged 45-65 years in good health. The CDR3 here is CASLLTWNTEAFF.